The 32 T cell receptor beta chains below come from one sample, sequenced in a study of early T cells in non-severe SARS-CoV-2 infection. TCRdb recomputed calls from the 5' RACE reads with MiXCR, one row per CDR3 protein. The sample holds about 20,000 distinct CDR3 sequences, about 4.3% seen once. The sample consisted of whole blood. These receptors came from an adult who was a healthcare worker with PCR-confirmed SARS-CoV-2 infection or an uninfected control (not recorded which).

This clonotype was detected only a few times. The chain is built from TRBV30 and TRBJ1-2; D gene ambiguous. CDR3 size: 11 residues. Germline V gives CDR1 GTSNPN, CDR2 SVGIG (reference sequence). The CDR3 sequence: CAGFANYGYTF. CDR3 sequence (DNA): TGTGCGGGGTTTGCCAACTATGGCTACACCTTC. The entire variable domain, with the rest obtained from reference TRBV30 and TRBJ1-2, is as follows: SQTIHQWPATLVQPVGSPLSLECTVEGTSNPNLYWYRQAAGRGLQLLFYSVGIGQISSEVPQNLSASRPQDRQFILSSKKLLLSDSGFYLCAGFANYGYTFGSGTRLTVV.

This clonotype is judged medium-sized. At one end, the junction sequence differs from germline, possibly due to a read error. The rearrangement links TRBV10-3 to TRBJ2-7; maybe TRBD2 (5 bases). This CDR3 has 13 residues. CDR1 is ENHRY and CDR2 is SYGVKD in the germline V gene. As DNA, the CDR3 is TGTGCCATCAGTGACGGACTCTCCGACGAGCAGTACTTC. Translating gives CAISDGLSDEQYF.

This clonotype was seen at least ten times. The chain joins TRBV20-1 to TRBJ2-7, with D hard to call. Germline loops: CDR1 DFQATT, CDR2 SNEGSKA (reference sequence). The CDR3 sequence is 13 residues long. V was pared by 2 bases and J by 3 bases, with 11 bases between. The DNA for the CDR3 is TGCAGTGCTAGAAATAGGGCGAACTACGAGCAGTACTTC. It specifies CSARNRANYEQYF.

This clonotype was recorded many times. The junction shows a germline mismatch at one end, possibly a read error. This rearrangement joins TRBV10-1 to TRBJ2-2, with a tentative D call TRBD1 (6 bases). Germline V gene sequence: CDR1 WNHNN, CDR2 SYGVQD (reference sequence). CDR3 size: 18 residues. The CDR3 reads CASSESRIGTPKTGELFF. Here the CDR3 DNA reads TGCGCCAGCAGTGAGTCGAGAATTGGGACACCGAAAACCGGGGAGCTGTTTTTT.

V and J are TRBV29-1 and TRBJ2-1, with 8 bases lining up with TRBD1. The CDR3 is 16 amino acids. V was pared by 0 bases and J by 8 bases, with 12 bases of the junction left unmatched. The germline CDR1 and CDR2 sequences are SQVTM and ANQGSEA. The CDR3 DNA reads TGCAGCGTTGAAGACCGGACAGGGAGCTTGGTCGATGAGCAGTTCTTC. Protein product: CSVEDRTGSLVDEQFF.

As for this clonotype: The DNA is omitted, as the CDR3 cannot be located on it reliably, and the CDR3 follows TCRdb's listing. This CDR3 is CASNPGTTPPGSCFF. The chain joins TRBV9 to TRBJ2-2; the tabulated D call, TRBD2, remains unverified against the DNA. Germline V gene sequence: CDR1 SGDLS, CDR2 YYNGEE. The CDR3 spans 15 amino acids, including both terminal residues.

The table lists this clonotype with a few counts. This chain uses TRBV7-2 with TRBJ1-1; 7 positions match TRBD1. After removal of 5 bases from V and 0 bases from J, the junction contained 3 bases not matched to a gene. This CDR3 is 14 amino acids long. Germline V gene sequence: CDR1 SGHTA, CDR2 FQGNSA. The CDR3 DNA is TGTGCCAGCAGCCGGGGACAGATGAACACTGAAGCTTTCTTT. Protein: CASSRGQMNTEAFF.

The chain uses TRBV11-2 and TRBJ2-7; D ambiguous. The CDR3 covers 14 residues. CDR1 is SGHAT and CDR2 is FQNNGV in the germline V gene. V dropped 1 base and J dropped 0 bases, with 7 bases sitting between them. The CDR3 DNA sequence: TGTGCCAGCAGCTTAGTCAGGAGCTCCTACGAGCAGTACTTC. Its protein product is CASSLVRSSYEQYF. Full variable domain (outside the CDR3, taken from reference TRBV11-2 and TRBJ2-7): EAGVAQSPRYKIIEKRQSVAFWCNPISGHATLYWYQQILGQGPKLLIQFQNNGVVDDSQLPKDRFSAERLKGVDSTLKIQPAKLEDSAVYLCASSLVRSSYEQYFGPGTRLTVT.

The V call is TRBV11-1, the J call TRBJ2-7; TRBD1 agrees at 7 bases. The trim removed 5 bases at V and 3 bases at J, leaving 10 bases unmatched. This CDR3 comprises 15 residues. Germline V gene sequence: CDR1 SGHAT, CDR2 FQDESV (reference sequence). The CDR3 is CASSPDRAFIYEQYF. The DNA for the CDR3 is TGTGCCAGCAGCCCTGACAGGGCTTTTATCTACGAGCAGTACTTC.

At least ten counts were recorded for this clonotype. CDR3 region: CASSLDRNVRGYTF. DNA of the CDR3: TGTGCCAGCAGTTTAGACAGAAACGTTCGTGGCTACACCTTC. The chain links TRBV12-3 or TRBV12-4 to TRBJ1-2; D is undetermined. This CDR3 contains 14 residues. Trimming stripped 1 base from V and 7 bases from J, with 13 bases between.

This clonotype was observed a few times. The rearrangement uses TRBV5-1 and TRBJ2-3; D remains ambiguous. CDR1 is SGHRS, CDR2 YFSETQ, per germline. The ends were cut back, 4 bases at V and 3 bases at J, with 3 bases in the middle. The CDR3 spans 11 residues. CDR3 in DNA: TGCGCCAGCAGCCGAACAGATACGCAGTATTTT. Translation gives CASSRTDTQYF.

This clonotype was observed at least ten times. Here the CDR3 DNA reads TGCAGTGCTAAGGTCCAGGGGGGGGAAAAACTGTTTTTT. This sequence encodes CSAKVQGGEKLFF. This rearrangement joins TRBV20-1 to TRBJ1-4, with 7 bases fitting TRBD1. Germline loops: CDR1 DFQATT, CDR2 SNEGSKA (reference sequence). Unmatched junction bases numbered 7, after V lost 4 bases and J lost 8 bases. CDR3 size: 13 residues.

This clonotype occurred a few times. The chain employs TRBV7-2 and TRBJ2-5; no firm D call. The CDR3 length is 13 residues. Looked up from germline, CDR1 is SGHTA and CDR2 is FQGNSA. V was clipped by 4 bases and J by 0 bases, with 6 bases between them. CDR3 loop: CASSYQNQETQYF. CDR3 in DNA: TGTGCCAGCAGCTACCAGAACCAAGAGACCCAGTACTTC.

The V and J genes are TRBV18 and TRBJ1-2, with TRBD1 identical over 8 bases. Germline V gene sequence: CDR1 KGHSH, CDR2 LQKENI. This CDR3 is 14 amino acids long. Unmatched junction bases numbered 8, after V lost 3 bases and J lost 8 bases. The CDR3 nucleotides read TGTGCCAGCTCACCGGGACAGGAGGTGCCAGGCTACACCTTC. It translates to CASSPGQEVPGYTF.

This clonotype was counted many times. The gene calls are TRBV5-1 and TRBJ1-6, with D unclear. The germline CDR1 and CDR2 sequences are SGHRS and YFSETQ. CDR3 length: 15 amino acids. V was clipped by 0 bases and J by 1 base, with 5 bases between them. The CDR3: CASSLVLSYNSPLHF. The CDR3 DNA follows: TGCGCCAGCAGCTTGGTCCTGTCCTATAATTCACCCCTCCACTTT.

This clonotype has ten or more counts. This chain links TRBV25-1 with TRBJ1-4; D may be TRBD1 (5 bases). The CDR3 spans 15 residues. Germline CDR1 reads MGHDK; CDR2 reads SYGVNS. V lost 9 bases, J lost 3 bases, and 17 bases lay in between. CDR3 residues: CASKGERMANEKLFF. In nucleotides, the CDR3 is TGTGCCAGTAAAGGGGAGCGGATGGCTAATGAAAAACTGTTTTTT.

This clonotype was counted ten times or more. The V and J genes are TRBV6-2 or TRBV6-3 and TRBJ1-6; a weak D match, TRBD1 (5 bases). V shed 3 bases and J shed 8 bases, with 14 bases lying between them. The CDR3 extends over 15 amino acids. CDR1 MNHEY and CDR2 SVGEGT come from the germline V gene. CDR3 residues: CASSYGGGMDSPLHF. DNA of the CDR3: TGTGCCAGCAGTTATGGGGGAGGTATGGATTCACCCCTCCACTTT.

This clonotype was observed a handful of times. At one of its ends the junction is not consistent with the germline gene, which may arise from a read error. CDR3 nucleotides: TGCAGAGCTAGAGTGCTCAGGGGGTCCAACTATGGCTACACCTTC. Translation: CRARVLRGSNYGYTF. J is TRBJ1-2 and V is TRBV20-1; 7 bases align to TRBD1. CDR1 is DFQATT and CDR2 is SNEGSKA in the germline V gene (reference sequence). The length of the CDR3 is 15 residues.

This clonotype has a count of ten or more. The V call is TRBV6-5, the J call TRBJ2-6; D is unresolved. The V gene's germline CDR1 is MNHEY and CDR2 SVGAGI. Trimming stripped 0 bases from V and 2 bases from J, with 14 bases between. There are 18 residues in the CDR3. DNA of the CDR3: TGTGCCAGCAGTTACTCGAGTTCAAGTTTTCCTGGGGCCAACGTCCTGACTTTC. Amino acid sequence: CASSYSSSSFPGANVLTF.

V is TRBV6-5 and J is TRBJ2-5; 7 bases line up with TRBD1. This CDR3 is 14 amino acids long. Germline assignment: CDR1 MNHEY and CDR2 SVGAGI. Trimming removed 2 bases from V and 5 bases from J; junction bases left unmatched: 5. CDR3 nucleotide sequence: TGTGCCAGCAGTTACCGAGACAGGGTGGAGACCCAGTACTTC. The encoded protein is CASSYRDRVETQYF.

This clonotype was seen at least ten times. The chain recombines TRBV11-2 with TRBJ2-3; TRBD1 is a possible D gene (5 bases). Per the germline V gene, CDR1 is SGHAT and CDR2 is FQNNGV. V was shortened by 5 bases and J by 2 bases, with 8 bases between the two germline ends. The CDR3 has 13 amino acids. This CDR3 is CASSMDNTDTQYF. CDR3 nucleotide sequence: TGTGCCAGCAGCATGGACAACACAGATACGCAGTATTTT.

This clonotype was seen ten or more times. The rearrangement uses TRBV18 and TRBJ2-7; D might be TRBD1 (7 bases). Trimming took 9 bases from V and 2 from J, leaving 20 bases between them. The CDR3 is 15 residues long. The germline CDR1 and CDR2 sequences are KGHSH and LQKENI. CDR3 sequence (DNA): TGTGCCAGTCAACCCGACAGGGAGGCTACCTACGAGCAGTACTTC. It is translated as CASQPDREATYEQYF.

The V gene is TRBV6-2 or TRBV6-3, the J gene TRBJ1-6; no definite D call. Germline-derived CDR1 and CDR2 are MNHEY and SVGEGT. This CDR3 contains 15 residues. Trimming shortened V by 7 bases and J by 1 base, and 11 bases separated the two germline ends. The CDR3 nucleotides are TGTGCCAGCAAGGACTCGCAATCCTATAATTCACCCCTCCACTTT. Amino acid sequence: CASKDSQSYNSPLHF.

This clonotype was counted a few times. The V call is TRBV4-1, the J call TRBJ1-6; no clear D. The CDR3 consists of 15 residues. The germline V gene encodes CDR1 MGHRA and CDR2 YSYEKL. Trimming pared 1 base from V and 7 bases from J, leaving 11 bases between. CDR3 in amino acids: CASSQATDGNSPLHF. The CDR3 DNA follows: TGCGCCAGCAGCCAAGCCACGGACGGGAATTCACCCCTCCACTTT.

There are many counts of this clonotype. The chain links TRBV6-1 to TRBJ1-1; possibly TRBD1 for D (6 bases). CDR1 is MNHNS and CDR2 is SASEGT in the germline V gene. The CDR3 runs to 13 residues. Trimming cost V 6 bases and J 5 bases, with 13 bases left between them. The CDR3 is CASSQKGGTEAFF. CDR3 nucleotides: TGTGCCAGCAGCCAAAAAGGGGGGACTGAAGCTTTCTTT.

This clonotype was recorded at least ten times. The rearrangement uses TRBV20-1 and TRBJ2-7; 8 bases are a match to TRBD1. Germline values: CDR1 DFQATT, CDR2 SNEGSKA (reference sequence). The CDR3 length is 14 residues. Losses at the gene ends were 6 bases for V and 2 bases for J; bases not matched to a gene: 9. The CDR3 region is CSAQSDRGTYEQYF. The CDR3 DNA reads TGCAGTGCCCAATCCGACAGGGGTACCTACGAGCAGTACTTC.

This clonotype was counted ten times or more. The chain links TRBV5-8 to TRBJ1-1; 9 bases agree with TRBD1. After removal of 4 bases from V and 5 bases from J, the junction contained 6 bases not matched to a gene. CDR1 SGHTS and CDR2 YDEGEE come from the germline V gene. The CDR3 is 14 residues long. CDR3 region: CASSPRDRATEAFF. For the CDR3, the DNA is TGTGCCAGCAGCCCAAGGGACAGGGCGACTGAAGCTTTCTTT.

This clonotype is labeled medium-sized. The gene calls are TRBV6-2 or TRBV6-3 and TRBJ1-1; the D gene is possibly TRBD1 (5 bases). CDR3 length equals 15 residues. Trimming took off 5 bases at V and 7 bases at J, with 20 bases between the two ends. Germline CDR1 reads MNHEY; CDR2 reads SVGEGT. The CDR3 spells CASSRGTSGELEAFF. The DNA for the CDR3 is TGTGCCAGCAGTAGGGGTACCTCCGGGGAACTTGAAGCTTTCTTT.

There are a few counts of this clonotype. The chain combines TRBV10-3 with TRBJ1-6; 7 bases map to TRBD1. CDR1 is ENHRY, CDR2 SYGVKD, per germline. The length of the CDR3 is 14 residues. V was pared by 7 bases and J by 7 bases, with 7 bases of the junction left unmatched. The CDR3 spells CAINSGQQNSPLHF. CDR3 bases: TGTGCCATCAATTCGGGACAGCAAAATTCACCCCTCCACTTT.

This clonotype is medium-sized in the sample. DNA of the CDR3: TGTGCCAGCACATCATCTAGCGGGGGGACCTACGAGCAGTACTTC. Protein sequence: CASTSSSGGTYEQYF. The chain is built from TRBV28 and TRBJ2-7; 11 bases are shared with TRBD2. V lost 7 bases, J lost 2 bases, and 7 bases stayed unmatched. This CDR3 has 15 amino acids. Germline lookup yields CDR1 MDHEN and CDR2 SYDVKM.

The sample holds many counts of this clonotype. This chain uses TRBV7-9 with TRBJ1-1; D gene ambiguous. Germline values: CDR1 SEHNR, CDR2 FQNEAQ (reference sequence). V was pared by 3 bases and J by 5 bases, with 10 bases between. CDR3 length: 13 amino acids. CDR3 sequence reads: CASSLWEGTEAFF. The CDR3 DNA follows: TGTGCCAGCAGCTTGTGGGAAGGGACTGAAGCTTTCTTT.

This clonotype was seen repeatedly, ten times or more. The V gene is TRBV6-1, the J gene TRBJ1-1; no clear D. CDR3 length: 13 residues. V was trimmed by 5 bases and J by 5 bases, leaving 12 bases between them. The V gene's germline CDR1 is MNHNS and CDR2 SASEGT. CDR3: CASSTTILTEAFF. CDR3 sequence (DNA): TGTGCCAGCAGTACGACAATATTGACTGAAGCTTTCTTT.